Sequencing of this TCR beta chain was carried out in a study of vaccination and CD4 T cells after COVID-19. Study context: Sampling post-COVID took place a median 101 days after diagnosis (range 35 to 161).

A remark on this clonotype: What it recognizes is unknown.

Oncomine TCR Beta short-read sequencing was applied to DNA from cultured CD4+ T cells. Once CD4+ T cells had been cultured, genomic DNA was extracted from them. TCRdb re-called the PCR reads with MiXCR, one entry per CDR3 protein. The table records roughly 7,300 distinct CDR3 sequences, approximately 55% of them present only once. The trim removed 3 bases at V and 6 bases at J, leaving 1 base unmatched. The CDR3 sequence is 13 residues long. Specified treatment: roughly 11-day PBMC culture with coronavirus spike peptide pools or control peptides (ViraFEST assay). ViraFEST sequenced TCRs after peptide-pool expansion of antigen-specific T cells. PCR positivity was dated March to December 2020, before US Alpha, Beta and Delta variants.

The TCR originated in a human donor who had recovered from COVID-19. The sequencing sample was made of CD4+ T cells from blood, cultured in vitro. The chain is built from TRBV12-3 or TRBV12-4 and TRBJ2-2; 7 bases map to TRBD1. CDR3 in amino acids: CASSFQGAGELFF. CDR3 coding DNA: TGTGCCAGCAGTTTTCAGGGGGCCGGGGAGCTGTTTTTT.